This is a list of T cell receptor beta chains from one sample in a study of blood T cells in healthy people across ages. TCRdb ran MiXCR on the 5' RACE reads and lists one entry per CDR3 protein. The sample has 650,000 to 700,000 distinct CDR3 sequences, 52% seen once; the top ten hold approximately 13%. Sequenced input: blood. These TCRs come from a woman older than 75 in good health. Both conserved end residues are part of each CDR3. The D gene is left open where the match is weak. Some rows have no size entry. The others give once, few or many, or a class for an expanded clone.

clone_size	d_call	v_call	j_call	cdr3_nt	cdr3_aa
few	NA	TRBV4-1	TRBJ2-1	TGCGCCAGCAGCCAACCTCTAGTGGGTCGGCACAATGAGCAGTTCTTC	CASSQPLVGRHNEQFF
NA	TRBD2	TRBV7-2	TRBJ2-2	TGTGCCAGTCTTAACGGGGGGGCGTCCACCGGGGAGCTGTTTTTT	CASLNGGASTGELFF
once	NA	TRBV7-3	TRBJ2-1	TGTGCCAGCAGCGCCCTCGGGTCCGCAAATGAGCAGTTCTTC	CASSALGSANEQFF
NA	NA	TRBV5-1	TRBJ1-2	TGCACCAGCAGCTTGGACGGCGGTACCCAGCGCTATGGCTACACCTTC	CTSSLDGGTQRYGYTF
NA	NA	TRBV21-1	TRBJ2-7	TGTGCCTGCAGCAAATATGGCCACGAGCAGTACTTC	CACSKYGHEQYF
NA	TRBD2	TRBV18	TRBJ2-5	TGTGCCAGCTCACCAGCGGGGGAGCAAGAGACCCAGTACTTC	CASSPAGEQETQYF
NA	TRBD2	TRBV4-1	TRBJ2-3	TGCGCCAGCAGCTCACTCTGGCCAGCGGGAATTGATACGCAGTATTTT	CASSSLWPAGIDTQYF
many	TRBD1	TRBV7-3	TRBJ2-1	TGTGCCAGCAGCTCTGCCGGGACAGGGTTGTACAATGAGCAGTTCTTC	CASSSAGTGLYNEQFF
NA	TRBD2	TRBV14	TRBJ2-3	TGTGCCAGCAGCCAAGAGACTAGCCTCGATACGCAGTATTTT	CASSQETSLDTQYF
many	NA	TRBV5-1	TRBJ2-3	TGCGCCAGCAGCTTGGTCGGGGGCCAGACAGATACGCAGTATTTT	CASSLVGGQTDTQYF
NA	TRBD2	TRBV11-2	TRBJ2-3	TGTGCCAGCAGCTTATTTAGCGGGGGGTTTGGTACGCAGTATTTT	CASSLFSGGFGTQYF
NA	TRBD1	TRBV5-8	TRBJ1-2	TGTGCCAGCAGCCGGCCGACAGGGAGCTATGGCTACACCTTC	CASSRPTGSYGYTF
once	NA	TRBV4-3	TRBJ1-2	TGCGCCAGCAGCCAAGACTTGGAGTTAGCAGGTCCGTTCTATGGCTACACCTTC	CASSQDLELAGPFYGYTF
once	TRBD1	TRBV29-1	TRBJ2-3	TGCAGCGTTGGTCCGACAGGGAGTTCTCCTGATACGCAGTATTTT	CSVGPTGSSPDTQYF
NA	NA	TRBV10-1	TRBJ2-7	TGCGCCAGCAGTGAGTCGAACGGGGTGCAGTACTTC	CASSESNGVQYF
many	TRBD1	TRBV10-3	TRBJ2-1	TGTGCCATCAGTGACCCGGGACAGGGATCTACAGACAATGAGCAGTTCTTC	CAISDPGQGSTDNEQFF
NA	NA	TRBV7-9	TRBJ2-7	TGTGCCAGCAGCTTAGATACGGGGGATCACTCCTACGAGCAGTACTTC	CASSLDTGDHSYEQYF
once	NA	TRBV18	TRBJ1-1	TGTGTCAGCTCACCACTGGGGGCGTATCAAGACACTGAAGCTTTCTTT	CVSSPLGAYQDTEAFF
many	TRBD2	TRBV19	TRBJ2-3	TGTGCCAGTAGTATGCCACGGGGAGCTAGCGGGAGAAAAGATACGCAGTATTTT	CASSMPRGASGRKDTQYF
NA	NA	TRBV30	TRBJ2-5	TGTGCCTGGAGACTGTATACCTACGTGCAGTACTTC	CAWRLYTYVQYF
NA	TRBD1	TRBV30	TRBJ1-5	TGTGCCTGGAGTGGGACAGGGGGCAATCAGCCCCAGCATTTT	CAWSGTGGNQPQHF
few	TRBD2	TRBV3-1	TRBJ2-1	TGTGCCAGCAGCCTCCGCACTACTAGCGGAGGCCTCGATGAGCAGTTCTTC	CASSLRTTSGGLDEQFF
many	TRBD2	TRBV3-1	TRBJ2-1	TGTGCCAGCAGCCAAGACCCCCCAGCGGGAGTACGGAATGAGCAGTTCTTC	CASSQDPPAGVRNEQFF
NA	NA	TRBV15	TRBJ1-2	TGTGCCACCAGCAGAGATGATGTATATGGCTACACCTTC	CATSRDDVYGYTF
NA	NA	TRBV6-5	TRBJ2-1	TGTGCCAGCAGTCTTTCCTTCCGTTCTGAGGTGCAGTTCTTC	CASSLSFRSEVQFF
few	NA	TRBV7-9	TRBJ2-1	TGTGCCAGCAGCGCTGAAACGAGGGGAAGCAATGAGCAGTTCTTC	CASSAETRGSNEQFF
many	NA	TRBV12-3/TRBV12-4	TRBJ2-1	TGTGCCAGCAGAAAGGACGGATACAATGAGCAGTTCTTC	CASRKDGYNEQFF
once	TRBD1	TRBV6-6	TRBJ2-1	TGTGCCAGCAGTTACCACAGGGGACAGGGGGGAAATGAGCAGTTCTTC	CASSYHRGQGGNEQFF
many	NA	TRBV6-6	TRBJ2-7	TGTGCCAGCAGTTTGTTCGCGGGAATTTCCTACGAGCAGTACTTC	CASSLFAGISYEQYF
few	NA	TRBV20-1	TRBJ1-4	TGCAGTGCTAGAGGGGGGGATGAAAAACTGTTTTTT	CSARGGDEKLFF
few	NA	TRBV7-2	TRBJ1-5	TGTGCCAGCAGCTTAGTCGGGGCCGCTACCCTTCAGCCCCAGCATTTT	CASSLVGAATLQPQHF
NA	NA	TRBV10-2	TRBJ2-4	TGCGCCAGCAGTTCCGCACTAGGAGCCAAAAACATTCAGTACTTC	CASSSALGAKNIQYF
many	TRBD2	TRBV29-1	TRBJ2-1	TGCAGCGTTGGCGGACTAGCGGGAGGGCAAGGGATAAATGAGCAGTTCTTC	CSVGGLAGGQGINEQFF
NA	NA	TRBV30	TRBJ1-4	TGTGCCTTAGCAAAGACCCTCAGCCTACAATCAACTAATGAAAAACTGTTTTTT	CALAKTLSLQSTNEKLFF
NA	NA	TRBV6-6	TRBJ2-7	TGTGCCAGCAGGGACAGCAACTACGAGCAGTACTTC	CASRDSNYEQYF
NA	NA	TRBV2	TRBJ2-5	TGTGCCAGCAGTGCTCTCCGAGGGCCAGAGACCCAGTACTTC	CASSALRGPETQYF
NA	TRBD1	TRBV27	TRBJ2-7	TGTGCCAGCAGTCCCAACGGACAGGGCGAGCAGTACTTC	CASSPNGQGEQYF
NA	TRBD2	TRBV9	TRBJ2-1	TGTGCCAGCAGCGACCCAGGACTAGCGGGGATGAATGAGCAGTTCTTC	CASSDPGLAGMNEQFF
NA	NA	TRBV20-1	TRBJ2-5	TGCAGCGAGAAGGGGAACTTCCAAGAGACCCAGTACTTC	CSEKGNFQETQYF
NA	TRBD1	TRBV20-1	TRBJ1-5	TGCAGTGTCCCCGGACAGGTTCTCAATCAGCCCCAGCATTTT	CSVPGQVLNQPQHF
NA	NA	TRBV5-1	TRBJ2-1	TGCGCCGGCAGCGTTGGAGGGGTTGAGCAGTTCTTC	CAGSVGGVEQFF
NA	TRBD2	TRBV6-5	TRBJ2-7	TGTGCCAGCAAAGAGCGGGGGGGCTTTTACGAGCAGTACTTC	CASKERGGFYEQYF
NA	NA	TRBV6-1	TRBJ2-1	TGTGCCAGCAGTAAAACTAGCATGGACAATGAGCAGTTCTTC	CASSKTSMDNEQFF
many	TRBD1	TRBV20-1	TRBJ2-3	TGCAGTGCCCCCGGGACAGGGGGCACAGATACGCAGTATTTT	CSAPGTGGTDTQYF